Here is one TCR beta chain with its context. The data are from a study of shared clonotypes between healthy human individuals. Generated by immunoSEQ multiplex PCR, the TCRdb table keeps only in-frame clones and is missing some. Here the sample spans about 2.1 million clones, about 94% being singletons. In the naive CD8 group, cells lacked CD45RO and were positively selected for CCR7, so terminally differentiated effector memory CD45RA+ cells were left out. Sample: naive CD8+ T cells from PBMCs. The TCR sequence derives from a young man in good health. Some clones in this sample may be carry-over from other donors' samples.

This CDR3 reads CASSYGATSGSYEQYF. In nucleotides, the CDR3 is TGTGCCAGCAGCTACGGGGCGACTAGCGGCTCCTACGAGCAGTACTTC. This chain joins TRBV11-2 and TRBJ2-7, with 9 bases identical to TRBD2. Germline V CDR1 and CDR2: SGHAT, FQNNGV. The CDR3 has 16 amino acids. Unmatched junction bases numbered 7, after V lost 4 bases and J lost 0 bases.